This TCR beta chain was retrieved from a study of OX40 agonist ivuxolimab in advanced cancers. Across the whole study: Patients assigned to dose escalation were diagnosed with hepatocellular carcinoma, melanoma, renal cell or head and neck cancer. Findings and limits, study-wide: Certain nonresponding patients likewise had low normalized T-cell clonal expansion. The study found that CD8+ T cells averaged more expanded clones than CD4+. At 0.1 to 3.0 mg/kg, CD4+ and CD8+ blood T cells expanded clonally by week 6.

The length of the CDR3 is 16 residues. Germline V lookup: CDR1 MGHRA, CDR2 YSYEKL. Trimming pared 6 bases from V and 2 bases from J, leaving 19 bases between. This clone showed up just a few times. What it recognizes is unknown. Clones were read by immunoSEQ multiplex PCR, and TCRdb kept only the in-frame ones, dropping some. This sample has about 54,000 clones, with 88% found just once. The chain joins TRBV4-1 to TRBJ2-5; the D gene is possibly TRBD2 (5 bases). The starting material was CD4+ or CD8+ T cells sorted from blood, obtained in a trial of the OX40 agonist ivuxolimab. The source is an adult with an advanced solid tumor such as melanoma, head and neck, liver or kidney cancer. DNA of the CDR3: TGCGCCAGCAGTCGAACCGAGGGAACCCTACAAGAGACCCAGTACTTC. It encodes CASSRTEGTLQETQYF.